This T cell receptor beta chain was sequenced for a study of blood T cell repertoires in COVID-19. Overall study context: T cells, B-cell-depleted T cells, or PBMCs provided the cDNA or gDNA that served as material.

This CDR3 is built from 15 residues. The ends lost 6 bases at V and 2 bases at J; junction bases unmatched: 6. Germline assignment: CDR1 MDHEN and CDR2 SYDVKM. Assay: immunoSEQ multiplex PCR; the TCRdb copy retains only in-frame clones and omits some. The sample has about 86,000 clones; approximately 80% are singletons. The chain joins TRBV28 to TRBJ1-5, with 8 bases lining up with TRBD1. The TCR comes from a woman aged 80 or older with active or convalescent COVID-19. Source material: peripheral blood. The CDR3 DNA reads as TGTGCCAGCAGACTGCCGGGACAGGGCAATCAGCCCCAGCATTTT. Translated, it gives CASRLPGQGNQPQHF.